This TCR beta chain stems from a study of T cells in Graves' hyperthyroidism and ophthalmopathy. Study results and caveats: Classification by a 13 V-J model distinguished ophthalmopathy from stable hyperthyroidism.

Under 3 months was the duration of disease in ophthalmopathy patients, who also had a Clinical Activity Score of at least 3 and a NOSPECS grade of at least 4. Template material for amplifying TCR beta CDR3 regions consisted of RNA transcripts. Primed by the HTBI set, a first-round RT-PCR was run on the TCR CDR3. TCRdb reanalysed the multiplex PCR reads using MiXCR and keeps one entry per CDR3 protein. Of hundreds of thousands of distinct CDR3 sequences detected, 15% to 20% appear once; the ten largest clones hold roughly 50%. The table lists this clonotype with a few counts. What it recognizes is unknown. The CDR3 covers 18 residues. The V gene's germline CDR1 is SGHRS and CDR2 YFSETQ. J lost 3 bases, V lost 4 bases, and 11 bases had no gene match.

The receptor was isolated from a man aged 40-49 years with Graves' ophthalmopathy. V and J are TRBV5-1 and TRBJ2-3; 13 bases are a match to TRBD2. Source material: blood. CDR3 in amino acids: CASSLPSLAGGRTDTQYF. In nucleotides, the CDR3 is TGCGCCAGCAGCCTACCCTCACTAGCGGGGGGGCGTACAGATACGCAGTATTTT.